This TCR beta chain was recorded in a study of T cells after yellow fever vaccination. Study observations and caveats: Peaking faster, on day 5 versus 15, the secondary response was nonetheless weaker. Re-detected after boosting: most primary clones, more than 95% of CD4 and about 90% of CD8.

This CDR3 is 14 amino acids long. The V end lost 6 bases, the J end lost 2 bases, and 17 bases lay between the germline ends. Germline lookup yields CDR1 DFQATT and CDR2 SNEGSKA (reference sequence). A few counts support this clonotype. What it binds is unknown. MiXCR, applied by TCRdb to the 5' RACE reads, yields one record per CDR3 protein. This table holds a few hundred thousand distinct CDR3 sequences, about 4% found once. The V call is TRBV20-1, the J call TRBJ2-7; D might be TRBD1 (6 bases). Sequencing used PBMCs, obtained 5 days after the yellow fever booster vaccination. This receptor was obtained from a man aged 18 to 29 who received the YFV17D yellow fever vaccine. DNA of the CDR3: TGCAGTGCCAGACCCTGGACAGTCGCCTACGAGCAGTACGTC. As protein: CSARPWTVAYEQYV.